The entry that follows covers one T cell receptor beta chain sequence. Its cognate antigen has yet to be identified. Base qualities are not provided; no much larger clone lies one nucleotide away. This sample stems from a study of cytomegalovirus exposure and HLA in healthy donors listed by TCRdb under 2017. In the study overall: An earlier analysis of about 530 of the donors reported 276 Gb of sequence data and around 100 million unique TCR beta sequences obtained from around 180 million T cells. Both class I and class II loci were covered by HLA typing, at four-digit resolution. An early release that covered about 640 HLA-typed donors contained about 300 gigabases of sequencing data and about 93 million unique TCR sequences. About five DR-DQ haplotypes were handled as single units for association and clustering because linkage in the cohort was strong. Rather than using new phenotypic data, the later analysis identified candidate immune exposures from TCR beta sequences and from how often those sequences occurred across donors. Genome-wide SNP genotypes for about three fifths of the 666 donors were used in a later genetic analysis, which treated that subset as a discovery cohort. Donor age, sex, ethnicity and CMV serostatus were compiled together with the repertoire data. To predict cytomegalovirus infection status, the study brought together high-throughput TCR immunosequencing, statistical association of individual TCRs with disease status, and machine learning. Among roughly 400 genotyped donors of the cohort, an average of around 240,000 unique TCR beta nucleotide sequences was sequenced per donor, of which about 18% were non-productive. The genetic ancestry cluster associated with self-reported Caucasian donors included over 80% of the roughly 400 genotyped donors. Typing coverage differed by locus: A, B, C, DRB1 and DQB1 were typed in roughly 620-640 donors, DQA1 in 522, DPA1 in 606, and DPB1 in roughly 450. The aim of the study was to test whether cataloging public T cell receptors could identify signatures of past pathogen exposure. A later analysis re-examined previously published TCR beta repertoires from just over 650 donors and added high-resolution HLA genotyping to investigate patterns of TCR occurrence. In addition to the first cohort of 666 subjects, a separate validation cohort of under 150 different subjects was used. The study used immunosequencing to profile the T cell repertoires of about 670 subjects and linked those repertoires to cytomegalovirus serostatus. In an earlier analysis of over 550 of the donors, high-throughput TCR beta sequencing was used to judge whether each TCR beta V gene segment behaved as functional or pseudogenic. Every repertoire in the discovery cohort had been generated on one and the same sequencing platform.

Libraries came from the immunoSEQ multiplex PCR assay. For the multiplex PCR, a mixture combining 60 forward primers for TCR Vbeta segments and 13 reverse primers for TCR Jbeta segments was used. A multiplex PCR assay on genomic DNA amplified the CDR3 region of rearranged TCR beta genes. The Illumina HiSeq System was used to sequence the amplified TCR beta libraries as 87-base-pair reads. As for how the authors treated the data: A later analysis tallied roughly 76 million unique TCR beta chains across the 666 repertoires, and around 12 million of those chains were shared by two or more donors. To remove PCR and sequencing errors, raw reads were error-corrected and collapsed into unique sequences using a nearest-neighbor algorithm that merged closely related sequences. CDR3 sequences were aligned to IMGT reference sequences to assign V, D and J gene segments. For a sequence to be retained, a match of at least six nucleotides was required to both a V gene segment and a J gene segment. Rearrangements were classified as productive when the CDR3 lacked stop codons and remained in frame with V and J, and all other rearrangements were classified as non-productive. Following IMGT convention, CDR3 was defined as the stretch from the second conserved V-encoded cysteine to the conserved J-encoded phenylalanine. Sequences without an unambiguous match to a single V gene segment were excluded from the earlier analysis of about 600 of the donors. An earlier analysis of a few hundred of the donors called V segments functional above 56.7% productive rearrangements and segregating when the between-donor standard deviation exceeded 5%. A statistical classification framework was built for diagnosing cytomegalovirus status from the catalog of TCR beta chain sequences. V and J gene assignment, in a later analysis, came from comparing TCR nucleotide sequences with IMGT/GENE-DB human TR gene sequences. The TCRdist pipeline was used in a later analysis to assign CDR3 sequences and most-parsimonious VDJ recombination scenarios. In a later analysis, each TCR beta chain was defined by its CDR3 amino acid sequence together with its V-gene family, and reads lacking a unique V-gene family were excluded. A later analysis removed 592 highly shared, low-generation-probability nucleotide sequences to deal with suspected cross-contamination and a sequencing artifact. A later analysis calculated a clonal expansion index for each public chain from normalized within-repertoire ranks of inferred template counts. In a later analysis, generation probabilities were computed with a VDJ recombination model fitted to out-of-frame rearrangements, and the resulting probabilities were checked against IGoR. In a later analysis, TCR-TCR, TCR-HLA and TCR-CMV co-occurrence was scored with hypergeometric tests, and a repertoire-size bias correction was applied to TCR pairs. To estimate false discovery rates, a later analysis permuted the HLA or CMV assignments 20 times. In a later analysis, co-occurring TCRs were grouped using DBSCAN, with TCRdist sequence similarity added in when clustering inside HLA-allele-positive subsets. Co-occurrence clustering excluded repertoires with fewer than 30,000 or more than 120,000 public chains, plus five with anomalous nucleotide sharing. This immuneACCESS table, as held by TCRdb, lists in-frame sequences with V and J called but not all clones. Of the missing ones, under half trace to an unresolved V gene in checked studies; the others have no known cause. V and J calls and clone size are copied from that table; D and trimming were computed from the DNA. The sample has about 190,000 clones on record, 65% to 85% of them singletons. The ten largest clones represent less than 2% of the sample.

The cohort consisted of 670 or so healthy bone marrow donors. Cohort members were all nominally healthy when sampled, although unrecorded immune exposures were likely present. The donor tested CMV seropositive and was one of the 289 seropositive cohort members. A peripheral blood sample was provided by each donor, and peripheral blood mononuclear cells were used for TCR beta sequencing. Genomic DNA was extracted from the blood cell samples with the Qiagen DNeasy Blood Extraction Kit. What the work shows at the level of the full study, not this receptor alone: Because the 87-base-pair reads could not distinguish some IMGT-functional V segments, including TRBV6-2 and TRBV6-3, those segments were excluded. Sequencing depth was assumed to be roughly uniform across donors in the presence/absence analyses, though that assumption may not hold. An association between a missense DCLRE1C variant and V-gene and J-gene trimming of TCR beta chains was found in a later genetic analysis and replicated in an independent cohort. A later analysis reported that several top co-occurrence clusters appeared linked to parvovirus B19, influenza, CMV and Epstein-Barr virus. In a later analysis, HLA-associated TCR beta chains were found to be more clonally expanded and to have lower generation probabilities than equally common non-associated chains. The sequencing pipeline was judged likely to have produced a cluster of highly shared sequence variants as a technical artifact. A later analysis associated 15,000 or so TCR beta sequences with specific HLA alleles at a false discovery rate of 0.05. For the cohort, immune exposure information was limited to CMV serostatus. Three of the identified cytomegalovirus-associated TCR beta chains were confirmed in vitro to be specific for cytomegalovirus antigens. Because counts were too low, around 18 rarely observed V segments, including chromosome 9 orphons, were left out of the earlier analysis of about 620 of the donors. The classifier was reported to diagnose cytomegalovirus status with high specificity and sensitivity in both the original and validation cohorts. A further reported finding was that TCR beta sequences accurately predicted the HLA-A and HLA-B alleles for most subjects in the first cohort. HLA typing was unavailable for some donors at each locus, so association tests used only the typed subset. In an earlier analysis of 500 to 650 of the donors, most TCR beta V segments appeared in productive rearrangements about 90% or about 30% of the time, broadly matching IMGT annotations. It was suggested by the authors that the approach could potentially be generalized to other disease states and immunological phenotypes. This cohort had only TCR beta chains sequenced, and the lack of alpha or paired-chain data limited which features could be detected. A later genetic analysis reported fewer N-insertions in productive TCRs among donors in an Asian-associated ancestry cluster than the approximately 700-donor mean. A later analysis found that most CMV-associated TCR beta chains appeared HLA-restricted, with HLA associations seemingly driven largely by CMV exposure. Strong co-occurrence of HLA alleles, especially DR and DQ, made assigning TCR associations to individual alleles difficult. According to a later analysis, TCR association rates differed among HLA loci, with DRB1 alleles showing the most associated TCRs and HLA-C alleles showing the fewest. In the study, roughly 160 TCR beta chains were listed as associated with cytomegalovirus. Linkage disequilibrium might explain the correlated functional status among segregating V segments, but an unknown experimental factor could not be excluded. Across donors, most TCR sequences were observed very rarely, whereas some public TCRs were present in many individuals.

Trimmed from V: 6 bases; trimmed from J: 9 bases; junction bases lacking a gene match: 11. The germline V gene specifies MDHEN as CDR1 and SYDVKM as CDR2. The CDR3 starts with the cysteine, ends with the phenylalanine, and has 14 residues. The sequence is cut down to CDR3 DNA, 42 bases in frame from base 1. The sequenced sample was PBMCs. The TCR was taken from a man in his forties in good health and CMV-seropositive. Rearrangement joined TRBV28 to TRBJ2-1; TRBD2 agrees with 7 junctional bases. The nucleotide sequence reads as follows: TGTGCCAGCAGCAACGCTCTAGCGGAGCGTGAGCAGTTCTTC. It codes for CASSNALAEREQFF.